Sequencing of this TCR beta chain was carried out in a study of PD-L1 blockade in urothelial cancer. Study-level background: Patients started atezolizumab in about 2014, 1,200 mg intravenously every 3 weeks. Prior regimens of chemotherapy numbered 0 to 3 per patient.

The table came from immunoSEQ multiplex PCR; TCRdb's copy has only in-frame clones and leaves some out. Altogether 85,000 to 95,000 clones are present, about 90% being singletons, with the ten largest covering about 1.6%. Per germline, CDR1 SGHDN and CDR2 FVKESK. V trimming: 4 bases; J trimming: 4 bases; junction bases outside the gene matches: 11. The CDR3 sequence is 17 residues long. This clone is a singleton in its sample. Time point described: pretreatment peripheral blood. This chain connects TRBV14 to TRBJ2-1; 9 bases line up with TRBD2. The sample here was PBMCs, taken around atezolizumab (anti-PD-L1) treatment. The TCR originated in a man aged 55-75 years with urothelial cancer. The CDR3 is CASSRFAGSGGYNEQFF. The DNA for the CDR3 is TGTGCCAGCAGCCGCTTTGCGGGTAGCGGGGGTTACAATGAGCAGTTCTTC.